Listed here are 12 T cell receptor beta chains from one sample, sequenced in a study of blood T cell repertoires in COVID-19. Data came from immunoSEQ multiplex PCR; TCRdb stores just in-frame clones and leaves some out. The table shows some 80,000 clones, with 80% to 90% occurring only once. Material for sequencing was peripheral blood. These receptors were obtained from a man in his 60s with COVID-19, enrolled during active disease.

V usage is TRBV3-1 (or the pseudogene TRBV3-2) and J usage is TRBJ1-3, with D perhaps TRBD1 (6 bases). CDR1 is LGHDT, CDR2 YNNKEL, per germline (reference sequence). V lost 1 base to trimming and J lost 6 bases, with 10 bases between them. The CDR3 totals 14 residues. CDR3 nucleotides: TGTGCCAGCAGCCAAGTGGCAGGGGCAAACACCATATATTTT. This gives the protein CASSQVAGANTIYF.

The V and J genes are TRBV24-1 and TRBJ2-3; 8 bases fit TRBD2. CDR3 size: 18 residues. The junction had 10 bases not matched to a gene; V was cut back by 3 bases and J by 0 bases. The germline V gene has CDR1 KGHDR and CDR2 SFDVKD. The CDR3 is CATSDEYTSGPSTDTQYF. The DNA for the CDR3 is TGTGCCACCAGTGATGAGTACACTAGCGGCCCTAGCACAGATACGCAGTATTTT.

This clone occurred once. The chain carries TRBV11-2 and TRBJ1-1; D is unclear. The V gene's germline CDR1 is SGHAT and CDR2 FQNNGV. The V and J ends lost 5 bases and 8 bases respectively, with 9 bases between them. This CDR3 has 11 amino acids. The DNA for the CDR3 is TGTGCCAGCAGCAACTACAAAGAAGCTTTCTTT. Translated, it gives CASSNYKEAFF. The full variable domain, completed using reference TRBV11-2 and TRBJ1-1, is EAGVAQSPRYKIIEKRQSVAFWCNPISGHATLYWYQQILGQGPKLLIQFQNNGVVDDSQLPKDRFSAERLKGVDSTLKIQPAKLEDSAVYLCASSNYKEAFFGQGTRLTVV.

The CDR3 loop is CASSPGRDSSTDTQYF. In nucleotides, the CDR3 is TGTGCCAGCAGCCCCGGACGGGACAGCAGCACAGATACGCAGTATTTT. The rearrangement uses TRBV11-3 and TRBJ2-3, with 7 bases aligning to TRBD1. J gave up 0 bases and V 5 bases, and 8 bases lay outside the gene matches. The CDR3 extends over 16 amino acids. Looked up from germline, CDR1 is SGHNT and CDR2 is YENEEA.

The rearrangement links TRBV19 to TRBJ1-2; D is ambiguous. Trimming cost V 3 bases and J 3 bases, with 5 bases left between them. From germline, CDR1 is LNHDA and CDR2 SQIVND (reference sequence). This CDR3 spans 12 amino acids. CDR3 sequence reads: CASSITDYGYTF. The CDR3 nucleotides are TGTGCCAGTAGTATTACAGACTATGGCTACACCTTC.

The J gene is TRBJ1-1, the V gene TRBV13; no firm D call. The CDR3 length is 19 residues. Germline lookup yields CDR1 PRHDT and CDR2 FYEKMQ (reference sequence). Trimming removed 0 bases from V and 0 bases from J, with 20 bases in between. Written as DNA, the CDR3 is TGTGCCAGCAGCTTAGGCCGGAGCTACGACCTTATCATGAACACTGAAGCTTTCTTT. Its protein product is CASSLGRSYDLIMNTEAFF.

The rearrangement links TRBV24-1 to TRBJ2-3, with 13 bases matching TRBD2. Germline values: CDR1 KGHDR, CDR2 SFDVKD. The CDR3 is 24 amino acids. Losses at the gene ends were 1 base for V and 2 bases for J; bases not matched to a gene: 23. In nucleotides, the CDR3 is TGTGCCACCAGTGATTTTTGGACTAGCGGGAGTGTAAATTGGATTGAAGGGATCACAGATACGCAGTATTTT. Protein sequence: CATSDFWTSGSVNWIEGITDTQYF.

This chain connects TRBV24-1 to TRBJ2-7, with 13 bases fitting TRBD2. The germline gives CDR1 KGHDR, CDR2 SFDVKD. The V and J ends lost 2 bases and 9 bases, in that order; junction bases with no gene match: 6. The CDR3 spans 15 residues. This CDR3 is CATSDSGTSGNGQYF. The CDR3 bases are TGTGCCACCAGTGATTCCGGGACTAGCGGGAATGGGCAGTACTTC.

The chain employs TRBV3-1 (or the pseudogene TRBV3-2) and TRBJ1-2; D remains unclear. V was pared by 5 bases and J by 6 bases, with 7 bases between. Per the germline V gene, CDR1 is LGHDT and CDR2 is YNNKEL (reference sequence). This CDR3 is built from 11 residues. CDR3 nucleotides: TGTGCCAGCAGCAGCGGGGATGGCTACACCTTC. This sequence encodes CASSSGDGYTF.

The chain employs TRBV7-9 and TRBJ2-3; no clear D. Germline CDR1 SEHNR, CDR2 FQNEAQ (reference sequence). Between the trimmed V and J ends, which lost 1 base and 4 bases, there was a span of 6 bases. The CDR3 loop spans 13 amino acids. The CDR3 here is CASSLDRADTQYF. The CDR3 coding sequence is TGTGCCAGCAGCTTAGATCGTGCAGATACGCAGTATTTT.

This clone has a handful of counts. The genes are TRBV5-4 and TRBJ1-3, with D perhaps matching TRBD1 (5 bases). There are 15 residues in the CDR3. Trimming pared 2 bases from V and 1 base from J, leaving 10 bases between. CDR1 is SGHNT, CDR2 YYREEE, per germline (reference sequence). In nucleotides, the CDR3 is TGTGCCAGCAGCTTAGGACAACGATCTGGAAACACCATATATTTT. It specifies CASSLGQRSGNTIYF.

A single count supports this clone. The chain combines TRBV9 with TRBJ2-3; D is unclear. Germline CDR1 SGDLS, CDR2 YYNGEE. V was cut by 0 bases and J by 2 bases, with 10 bases left in between. The CDR3 is 15 amino acids. The CDR3 protein is CASSVVGELTDTQYF. CDR3 coding DNA: TGTGCCAGCAGCGTAGTCGGAGAACTCACAGATACGCAGTATTTT.